This T cell receptor (beta chain) was profiled in a study of T cells in narcolepsy. Overall study context: Patients with NT1 or NT2 and healthy control donors were enrolled.

Trimming took 5 bases from V and 2 from J; bases not matched to a gene: 3. The CDR3 runs 14 residues. The germline gives CDR1 SGHRS, CDR2 YFSETQ. Comments on this clone: Antigen: not known.

Findings of the study overall: Blood of same and different patients, but not healthy controls, reportedly held recurring autoreactive clonotypes. Comparing one patient's CSF and blood CD4+ clonotypes highlighted HCRT- and TRIB2-specific autoreactive clonotypes.

Sequencing used immunoSEQ multiplex PCR; TCRdb keeps in-frame clones, though not all of them. The sample yields tens of thousands of clones, roughly 87% seen once. The receptor was isolated from a human donor with narcolepsy. Sequencing was performed on CD45RA- memory CD4+ T cells from PBMCs. J is TRBJ1-1 and V is TRBV5-1; 10 bases are a match to TRBD1. In DNA, the CDR3 is TGCGCCAGCAGAGGGACAGGGGTTAACACTGAAGCTTTCTTT. This gives the protein CASRGTGVNTEAFF.